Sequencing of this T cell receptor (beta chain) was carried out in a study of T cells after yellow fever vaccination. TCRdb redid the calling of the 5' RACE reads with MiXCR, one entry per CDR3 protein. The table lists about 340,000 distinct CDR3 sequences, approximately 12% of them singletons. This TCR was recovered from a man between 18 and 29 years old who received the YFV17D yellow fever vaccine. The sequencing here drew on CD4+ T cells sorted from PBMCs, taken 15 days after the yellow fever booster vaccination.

CDR3 amino acids: CASSGGQAQETQYF. DNA for the CDR3: TGCGCCAGCAGCGGAGGACAGGCCCAAGAGACCCAGTACTTC. J is TRBJ2-5 and V is TRBV5-1, with 7 nucleotides matching TRBD1. CDR1 is SGHRS and CDR2 is YFSETQ in the germline V gene. The J segment lost 1 base and the V segment lost 4 bases, leaving 4 bases of the junction unmatched. The CDR3 loop spans 14 amino acids.